This T cell receptor (beta chain) was recorded in a study of technical replicates of blood from several donors. Sequencing was performed with immunoSEQ multiplex PCR; in TCRdb, only in-frame clones are kept and a portion is missing. The top ten clones hold 0.39% of a sample with roughly 70,000 clones, 94% of them seen once. Germline lookup yields CDR1 ENHRY and CDR2 SYGVKD. Trimming cost V 4 bases and J 0 bases; bases outside gene matches: 6. CDR3 length equals 17 residues. This chain joins TRBV10-3 and TRBJ2-6; 7 nucleotides match TRBD1. Sequenced: T cells isolated from PBMCs. This TCR was sampled from a human donor in good health. The CDR3 nucleotides are TGTGCCATCAGTGGGACAGGACCTCCCTCTGGGGCCAACGTCCTGACTTTC. Translation gives CAISGTGPPSGANVLTF.